This is a list of T cell receptor beta chains from one sample in a study of T cell clonotyping in hematopoietic cell transplantation. Assay used: immunoSEQ multiplex PCR; TCRdb lists only in-frame clones, some missing. The table records about 13,000 clones, around 90% of them present only once. The material sequenced was peripheral blood mononuclear cells. The receptors derive from a man aged 30-40 years in good health. Some clones in this sample may be carry-over from other donors' samples. CDR3s include the opening cysteine and the closing phenylalanine or tryptophan. D genes are given only for firm matches. A clone size is listed for some rows: how often the clone was seen (once, few, many), or a class if it is expanded.

d_call j_call clone_size v_call cdr3_aa cdr3_nt
- TRBJ1-1 - TRBV6-1 CASSDTRIEAFF TGTGCCAGCAGTGATACGAGGATTGAAGCTTTCTTT
TRBD2 TRBJ2-4 - TRBV30 CAWTSGDLAKNIQYF TGTGCCTGGACTAGCGGGGACCTAGCCAAAAACATTCAGTACTTC
- TRBJ2-5 - TRBV25-1 CASSEYWETQYF TGTGCCAGCAGTGAATATTGGGAGACCCAGTACTTC
TRBD1 TRBJ1-2 - TRBV5-1 CASSPRQGGYGYTF TGCGCCAGCAGCCCTAGACAGGGAGGCTATGGCTACACCTTC
- TRBJ2-3 - TRBV30 CAWSPRGVWGHTQYF TGTGCCTGGAGTCCCCGCGGGGTGTGGGGGCATACGCAGTATTTT
TRBD2 TRBJ2-7 - TRBV7-9 CASSKTSGRADEQYF TGTGCCAGCAGCAAGACTAGCGGGAGGGCCGACGAGCAGTACTTC
- TRBJ2-7 - TRBV5-6 CASSQGQNYEQYF TGTGCCAGCAGCCAAGGACAGAACTACGAGCAGTACTTC
- TRBJ1-6 - TRBV2 CATGSSYNSPLHF TGTGCCACCGGGAGCTCCTATAATTCACCCCTCCACTTT
- TRBJ2-5 - TRBV30 CAWSHQGNQETQYF TGTGCCTGGAGTCACCAGGGGAATCAAGAGACCCAGTACTTC
- TRBJ2-1 few TRBV11-2 CASSFGTQPPLNEQFF TGTGCCAGCAGCTTCGGGACCCAACCCCCTCTGAATGAGCAGTTCTTC
- TRBJ1-1 - TRBV19 CASSIDGPNTEAFF TGTGCCAGTAGTATTGATGGGCCTAACACTGAAGCTTTCTTT
- TRBJ1-2 - TRBV2 CASSDGRSPGYGYTF TGTGCCAGCAGTGACGGCCGGTCCCCGGGCTATGGCTACACCTTC
- TRBJ1-6 - TRBV7-2 CASSYWGLDSPLHF TGTGCCAGCAGCTATTGGGGGTTAGATTCACCCCTCCACTTT
- TRBJ2-7 - TRBV11-3 CASSFSYEQYF TGTGCCAGCAGCTTCTCCTACGAGCAGTACTTC
- TRBJ2-5 - TRBV7-2 CASSSTGLRETQYF TGTGCCAGCAGCTCTACAGGGCTCAGGGAGACCCAGTACTTC
- TRBJ1-1 - TRBV30 CAWIMEGTEAFF TGTGCCTGGATAATGGAGGGCACTGAAGCTTTCTTT
TRBD1 TRBJ2-3 - TRBV29-1 CSVTPGQGDTQYF TGCAGCGTTACACCGGGACAGGGGGATACGCAGTATTTT
- TRBJ2-3 - TRBV6-1 CASYPGDASTDTQYF TGTGCCAGCTACCCCGGGGACGCCAGCACAGATACGCAGTATTTT
TRBD1 TRBJ2-5 - TRBV27 CASSTTGDGRETQYF TGTGCCAGCAGTACCACAGGGGATGGAAGGGAGACCCAGTACTTC
- TRBJ2-7 - TRBV7-2 CASSRSGVYYEQYF TGTGCCAGCAGCCGATCAGGGGTCTACTACGAGCAGTACTTC
TRBD2 TRBJ2-7 - TRBV18 CASSLSGGPSYEQYF TGTGCCAGCTCCCTTAGCGGGGGGCCATCGTACGAGCAGTACTTC
- TRBJ1-1 - TRBV9 CASSPDGSSSVRAFF TGTGCCAGCAGCCCGGATGGGAGCTCTAGTGTACGGGCTTTCTTT
- TRBJ1-3 - TRBV6-1 CASRDRQTSGNTIYF TGTGCCAGCAGGGATCGACAGACCTCTGGAAACACCATATATTTT
- TRBJ1-2 - TRBV11-2 CASSSSPQGNYGYTF TGTGCCAGCAGCTCGTCGCCCCAGGGTAACTATGGCTACACCTTC
- TRBJ1-5 - TRBV5-6 CASSFRGTGSNQPQHF TGTGCCAGCAGCTTTCGAGGGACCGGTAGCAATCAGCCCCAGCATTTT
TRBD2 TRBJ2-1 few TRBV29-1 CSAQNSGVYNEQFF TGCAGCGCCCAGAATAGCGGGGTCTACAATGAGCAGTTCTTC
- TRBJ1-6 - TRBV7-2 CASSLAQGTNSPLHF TGTGCCAGCAGCTTAGCGCAGGGAACTAATTCACCCCTCCACTTT
- TRBJ2-5 - TRBV2 CASSDRDKETQYF TGTGCCAGCAGTGACAGGGACAAAGAGACCCAGTACTTC
- TRBJ1-1 - TRBV9 CASSVAGPEAFF TGTGCCAGCAGCGTAGCGGGGCCTGAAGCTTTCTTT
- TRBJ1-4 - TRBV7-9 CASSLSFGTTNEKLFF TGTGCCAGCAGCTTATCATTTGGGACAACTAATGAAAAACTGTTTTTT
- TRBJ2-1 - TRBV5-6 CASSLSHGSNEQFF TGTGCCAGCAGCTTGAGTCACGGTTCCAATGAGCAGTTCTTC
- TRBJ1-1 - TRBV11-2 CASSLGLGTEAFF TGTGCCAGCAGCTTAGGACTAGGCACTGAAGCTTTCTTT
- TRBJ2-6 once TRBV6-9 CASSRQPRVSGYSGANVLTF TGTGCCAGCAGTCGACAGCCTAGGGTTTCGGGTTACTCTGGGGCCAACGTCCTGACTTTC
TRBD1 TRBJ2-5 once TRBV6-5 CASSYSGLRGLETQYF TGTGCCAGCAGTTACTCGGGCTTGAGGGGGCTGGAGACCCAGTACTTC
- TRBJ1-4 few TRBV6-5 CASSYSGHNNEKLFF TGTGCCAGCAGTTACTCGGGACATAATAATGAAAAACTGTTTTTT
- TRBJ2-1 - TRBV6-1 CASSENRQNNEQFF TGTGCCAGCAGTGAAAACAGGCAGAACAATGAGCAGTTCTTC
- TRBJ2-7 few TRBV5-1 CASQVGASYEQYF TGCGCCAGTCAGGTTGGAGCGTCTTACGAGCAGTACTTC
- TRBJ2-1 - TRBV30 CAWSVGGLSNNEQFF TGTGCCTGGAGTGTAGGGGGACTATCCAATAATGAGCAGTTCTTC
- TRBJ1-5 - TRBV6-1 CASSEYGGQGNQPQHF TGTGCCAGCAGTGAATACGGGGGGCAGGGCAATCAGCCCCAGCATTTT
- TRBJ2-7 - TRBV10-3 CAISATVLESEQYF TGTGCCATCAGCGCGACAGTTCTAGAATCGGAGCAGTACTTC
- TRBJ1-2 few TRBV7-3 CASSLGRELDGYTF TGTGCCAGCAGCTTGGGACGGGAGCTCGATGGCTACACCTTC
- TRBJ2-5 once TRBV25-1 CASSGFQETQYF TGTGCCAGCAGTGGGTTCCAAGAGACCCAGTACTTC
TRBD2 TRBJ2-2 - TRBV19 CASSTWALAGGSTGELFF TGTGCCAGTAGTACCTGGGCTCTAGCGGGGGGGAGCACCGGGGAGCTGTTTTTT
- TRBJ1-5 - TRBV19 CASSFTGAGNQPQHF TGTGCCAGTAGTTTCACTGGGGCCGGCAATCAGCCCCAGCATTTT
TRBD1 TRBJ1-1 few TRBV4-2 CASSQDSRGLGGLGTEAFF TGTGCCAGCAGCCAAGATAGCAGGGGGCTGGGCGGGCTGGGGACTGAAGCTTTCTTT
- TRBJ1-1 once TRBV4-3 CASSQDRGTEAFF TGCGCCAGCAGCCAAGACAGGGGCACTGAAGCTTTCTTT
- TRBJ2-7 - TRBV2 CASSEGRGGVYEQYF TGTGCCAGCAGTGAAGGGAGGGGGGGCGTCTACGAGCAGTACTTC
TRBD1 TRBJ2-7 - TRBV7-2 CASSILRDSYEQYF TGTGCCAGCAGCATCCTCCGGGACAGCTACGAGCAGTACTTC
- TRBJ1-1 - TRBV29-1 CSVAEQGNTEAFF TGCAGCGTTGCTGAGCAGGGGAACACTGAAGCTTTCTTT
- TRBJ1-5 - TRBV7-2 CASSFDNQPQHF TGTGCCAGCAGCTTTGACAATCAGCCCCAGCATTTT
- TRBJ1-2 - TRBV11-2 CASSTPGEYTF TGTGCCAGCTCCACTCCCGGAGAGTACACCTTC